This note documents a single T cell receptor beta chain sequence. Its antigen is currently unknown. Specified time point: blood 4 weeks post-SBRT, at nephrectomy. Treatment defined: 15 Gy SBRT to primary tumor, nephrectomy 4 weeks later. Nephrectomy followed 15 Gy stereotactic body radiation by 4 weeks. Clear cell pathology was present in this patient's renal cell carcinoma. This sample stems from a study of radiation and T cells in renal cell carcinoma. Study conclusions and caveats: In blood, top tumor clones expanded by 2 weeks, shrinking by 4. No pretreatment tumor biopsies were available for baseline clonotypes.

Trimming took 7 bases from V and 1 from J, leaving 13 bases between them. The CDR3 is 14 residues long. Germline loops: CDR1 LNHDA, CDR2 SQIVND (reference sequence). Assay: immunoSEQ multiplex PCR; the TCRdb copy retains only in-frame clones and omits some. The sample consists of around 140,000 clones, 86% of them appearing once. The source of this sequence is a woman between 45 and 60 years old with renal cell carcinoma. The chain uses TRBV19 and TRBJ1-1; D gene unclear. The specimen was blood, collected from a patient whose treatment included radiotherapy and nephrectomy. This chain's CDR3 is CASTPVSANTEAFF. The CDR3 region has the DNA TGTGCCAGTACCCCAGTCTCGGCGAACACTGAAGCTTTCTTT.